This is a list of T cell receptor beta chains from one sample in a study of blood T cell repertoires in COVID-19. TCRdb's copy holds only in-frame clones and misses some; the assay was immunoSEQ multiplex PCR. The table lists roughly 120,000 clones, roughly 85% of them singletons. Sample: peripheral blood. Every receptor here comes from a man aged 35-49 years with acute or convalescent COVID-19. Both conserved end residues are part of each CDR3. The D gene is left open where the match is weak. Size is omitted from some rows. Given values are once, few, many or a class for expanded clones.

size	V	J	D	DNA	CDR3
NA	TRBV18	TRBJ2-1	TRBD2	TGTGCCAGCTCACCACCCCGGGGGACTAGCGGGATGGTGCAGTTCTTC	CASSPPRGTSGMVQFF
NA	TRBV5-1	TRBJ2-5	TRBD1	TGCGCCAGCAGCTGGTGGGGACAGGGGAAAGAGACCCAGTACTTC	CASSWWGQGKETQYF
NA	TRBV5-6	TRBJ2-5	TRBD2	TGTGCCAGCAGCTTATACGAGCGGGGGAACCTAGAGACCCAGTACTTC	CASSLYERGNLETQYF
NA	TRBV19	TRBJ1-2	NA	TGTGCCACGACGGACAGAAAAGATGGCTACACCTTC	CATTDRKDGYTF
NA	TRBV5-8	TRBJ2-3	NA	TGTGCCAGCAGCCGAGGGCGATTCACAGATACGCAGTATTTT	CASSRGRFTDTQYF
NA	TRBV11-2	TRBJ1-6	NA	TGTGCCAGCAGCTTAGATTTAAATTCACCCCTCCACTTT	CASSLDLNSPLHF
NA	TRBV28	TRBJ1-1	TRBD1	TGTGCCAGCACCCGGACAGGGGGATTCAACACTGAAGCTTTCTTT	CASTRTGGFNTEAFF
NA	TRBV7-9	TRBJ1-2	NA	TGTGCCAGCAGCCCCCCAGGGAACTATGGCTACACCTTC	CASSPPGNYGYTF
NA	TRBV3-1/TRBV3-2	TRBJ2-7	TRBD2	TGTGCCAGCAGCCGAGGGACTAGCGGGAGGGCCTCCTCCGAGCAGTACTTC	CASSRGTSGRASSEQYF
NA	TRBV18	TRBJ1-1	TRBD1	TGTGCCAGCTCAACGGCAGGGGGCATGAACACTGAAGCTTTCTTT	CASSTAGGMNTEAFF
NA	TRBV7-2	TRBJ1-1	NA	TGTGCCAGCAGCTTAAAACAGGGAGGGACTGAAGCTTTCTTT	CASSLKQGGTEAFF
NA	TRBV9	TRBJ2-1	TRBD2	TGTGCCAGCAGCTTGCAGCGGGGGGGCGTTGAGCAGTTCTTC	CASSLQRGGVEQFF
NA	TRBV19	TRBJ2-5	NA	TGTGCCAGTAGTATTGGGCGGGGACAAGAGACCCAGTACTTC	CASSIGRGQETQYF
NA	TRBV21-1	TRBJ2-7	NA	TGTGCCAGCAGCCCCCGGACTAGCGGGTCGTACTCCTACGAGCAGTACTTC	CASSPRTSGSYSYEQYF
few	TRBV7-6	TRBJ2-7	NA	TGTGCCAGCAGCTTAGACCAGGGACTGACCTACGAGCAGTACTTC	CASSLDQGLTYEQYF
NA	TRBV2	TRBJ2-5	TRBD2	TGTGCCAGCAGTGAAGCGCGACTAGCGGGGGAGACCCAGTACTTC	CASSEARLAGETQYF
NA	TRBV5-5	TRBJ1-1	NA	TGTGCCAGCAGCTTGGAGGTGACACCGAACACTGAAGCTTTCTTT	CASSLEVTPNTEAFF